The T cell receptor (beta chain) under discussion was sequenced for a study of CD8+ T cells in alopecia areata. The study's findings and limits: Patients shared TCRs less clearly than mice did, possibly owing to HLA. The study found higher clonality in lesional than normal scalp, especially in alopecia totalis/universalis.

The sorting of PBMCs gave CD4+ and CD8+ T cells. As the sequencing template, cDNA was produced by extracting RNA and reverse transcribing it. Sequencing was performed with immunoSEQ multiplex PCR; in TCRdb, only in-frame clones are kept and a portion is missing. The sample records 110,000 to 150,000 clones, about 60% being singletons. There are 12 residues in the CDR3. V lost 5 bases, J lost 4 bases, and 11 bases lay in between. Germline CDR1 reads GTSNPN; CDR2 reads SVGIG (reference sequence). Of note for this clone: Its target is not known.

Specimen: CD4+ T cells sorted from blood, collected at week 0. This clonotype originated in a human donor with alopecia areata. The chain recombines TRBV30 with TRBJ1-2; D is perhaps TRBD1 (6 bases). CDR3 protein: CAWATGFYGYTF. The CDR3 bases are TGTGCCTGGGCCACAGGGTTCTATGGCTACACCTTC.